Listed here are 27 T cell receptor beta chains from one sample, sequenced in a study of T-cell memory formation after mild COVID-19 (dated by TCRdb to 2020 to 2023). The protocol used for the library was 5' RACE. Instrument on record: Illumina NovaSeq 6000. Using fastp at Q25 and MiXCR, TCRdb reprocessed the public reads and kept productive beta chains. One record per CDR3 amino acid sequence lists the most common genes and DNA. Recorded for this sample are 190,000 or so distinct CDR3 sequences; 8% to 11% of them occurred a single time. In total, the top ten clones hold approximately 2.8% of the sample. What was sequenced was PBMCs or a T cell subset sorted from them (not recorded which). The source is a man aged 18 to 29 who had mild COVID-19 (a few samples of this study predate the infection). The sample titles of this study are shuffled in the database, so cell type and time point are left out; the donor was told from shared clones.

This clonotype has only a few counts. This chain uses TRBV6-1 with TRBJ1-1, with D unresolved. Germline V gene sequence: CDR1 MNHNS, CDR2 SASEGT. This CDR3 is built from 11 residues. Trimming shortened V by 7 bases and J by 3 bases, and 6 bases separated the two germline ends. Here the CDR3 reads CASTGYTEAFF. In DNA, the CDR3 is TGTGCCAGCACCGGCTACACTGAAGCTTTCTTT.

V gene TRBV6-1 combines with J gene TRBJ2-1, with no clear D. The V gene lost 4 bases and the J gene lost 0 bases, with 10 bases spanning the gap. The CDR3 consists of 15 residues. The germline V gene encodes CDR1 MNHNS and CDR2 SASEGT. CDR3: CASSGGISSYNEQFF. DNA of the CDR3: TGTGCCAGCAGTGGTGGGATCAGCTCCTACAATGAGCAGTTCTTC.

Only a few counts were recorded for this clonotype. The V call is TRBV5-1, the J call TRBJ2-5; no reliable D call. The CDR3 runs to 13 residues. Deletions cut 2 bases from V and 7 bases from J, with 12 bases between. From germline, CDR1 is SGHRS and CDR2 YFSETQ. In nucleotides, the CDR3 is TGCGCCAGCAGCTTCCCCGCTCCCGGGACCCAGTACTTC. This sequence encodes CASSFPAPGTQYF.

This clonotype was recorded a few times. CDR3 sequence (DNA): TGCAGTGCTAGAGATTTTGCAGGGCAAGAGACCCAGTACTTC. Translation gives CSARDFAGQETQYF. The V call is TRBV20-1, the J call TRBJ2-5, with a tentative D call TRBD1 (5 bases). The CDR3 is made up of 14 amino acids. V lost 0 bases and J 2 bases, leaving 10 bases between the germline ends. CDR1 and CDR2 from the germline V gene are DFQATT and SNEGSKA (reference sequence).

This clonotype is medium-sized in the sample. The chain combines TRBV5-1 with TRBJ2-3; TRBD2 is a possible D gene (6 bases). V was pared by 2 bases and J by 4 bases, with 14 bases between. The CDR3 spans 15 residues. Germline CDR1 and CDR2: SGHRS and YFSETQ. The CDR3 bases are TGCGCCAGCAGCTTCGGGACTCTTAAGGCAGATACGCAGTATTTT. Its protein is CASSFGTLKADTQYF.

The chain has TRBV7-2 and TRBJ2-5; D unresolved. CDR3 size: 14 residues. V was trimmed by 1 base and J by 5 bases, leaving 11 bases between them. From germline, CDR1 is SGHTA and CDR2 FQGNSA. The CDR3 DNA reads as TGTGCCAGCAGCTTAGTTTCGGCAAGTGAGACCCAGTACTTC. Amino acids: CASSLVSASETQYF.

This clonotype was counted at least ten times. The chain has TRBV5-1 and TRBJ1-1; D is possibly TRBD1 (6 bases). V was clipped by 4 bases and J by 2 bases, with 12 bases between them. The germline V gene encodes CDR1 SGHRS and CDR2 YFSETQ. The CDR3 totals 14 residues. The CDR3 loop reads CASSPGQPNTEAFF. Written as DNA, the CDR3 is TGCGCCAGCAGCCCAGGACAGCCCAACACTGAAGCTTTCTTT.

This clonotype was observed a handful of times. The CDR3 DNA follows: TGTGCCAGCAGCACAGGGGTACTAGGCGAGCAGTACGTC. This translates into CASSTGVLGEQYV. The chain carries TRBV6-6 and TRBJ2-7, with 7 bases identical to TRBD1. The germline V gene encodes CDR1 MNHNY and CDR2 SVGAGI (reference sequence). V lost 6 bases, J lost 6 bases, and 8 bases stayed unmatched. CDR3 length: 13 residues.

This clonotype was counted only a few times. The gene calls are TRBV7-2 and TRBJ2-3, with 12 nucleotides matching TRBD2. The CDR3 covers 16 residues. V was pared by 3 bases and J by 2 bases, with 3 bases of the junction left unmatched. Germline values: CDR1 SGHTA, CDR2 FQGNSA. CDR3 loop: CASSLGTSGYTDTQYF. CDR3 sequence (DNA): TGTGCCAGCAGCTTGGGGACTAGCGGGTACACAGATACGCAGTATTTT.

The chain uses TRBV28 and TRBJ2-7, with 7 bases matching TRBD2. Germline V gives CDR1 MDHEN, CDR2 SYDVKM. The CDR3 spans 12 residues. V gave up 8 bases and J gave up 0 bases; unmatched junction bases: 1. The CDR3 DNA reads TGTGCCAGCGGACTAGGCTCCTACGAGCAGTACGTC. Amino acids: CASGLGSYEQYV.

This clonotype was detected only a few times. The chain is built from TRBV12-3 or TRBV12-4 and TRBJ2-1; the D gene could be TRBD1 or TRBD2 (6 bases each). Trimming stripped 7 bases from V and 10 bases from J, with 14 bases between. The CDR3 is made up of 12 amino acids. In DNA, the CDR3 is TGTGCCAGCACCCCCGGGGGCGGGGAGCAGTTCTTC. Translated, it gives CASTPGGGEQFF.

In its sample, this clonotype was seen a few times. This chain joins TRBV12-3 or TRBV12-4 and TRBJ2-2, with TRBD2 matching over 9 bases. There are 15 residues in the CDR3. The V segment lost 6 bases and the J segment 1 base; nucleotides outside the gene matches: 3. The DNA for the CDR3 is TGTGCCAGCAGGACACTAGCGGGGAACACCGGGGAGCTGTTTTTT. Protein: CASRTLAGNTGELFF.

The chain uses TRBV4-1 and TRBJ1-3; D is ambiguous. V gave up 0 bases and J gave up 1 base, with 13 bases separating them. Germline CDR1 and CDR2: MGHRA and YSYEKL. This CDR3 contains 17 residues. The CDR3 DNA reads TGCGCCAGCAGCCAAGATAGACCCGGAGGTTCTGGAAACACCATATATTTT. Translated, it gives CASSQDRPGGSGNTIYF.

This clonotype was counted ten times or more. This chain uses TRBV5-1 with TRBJ2-1, with a weak D call TRBD1 (6 bases). Trimming stripped 4 bases from V and 5 bases from J, with 10 bases between. Germline V lookup: CDR1 SGHRS, CDR2 YFSETQ. The CDR3 extends over 13 amino acids. DNA for the CDR3: TGCGCCAGCAGCGACAGGACGGACAATGAGCAGTTCTTC. Its translation is CASSDRTDNEQFF. Supplemented by reference TRBV5-1 and TRBJ2-1, the full variable domain reads KAGVTQTPRYLIKTRGQQVTLSCSPISGHRSVSWYQQTPGQGLQFLFEYFSETQRNKGNFPGRFSGRQFSNSRSEMNVSTLELGDSALYLCASSDRTDNEQFFGPGTRLTVL.

This clonotype was observed a handful of times. The chain combines TRBV12-3 or TRBV12-4 with TRBJ2-5; D is ambiguous. With 5 bases removed from V and 4 bases from J, the gap between germline ends came to 14 bases. The CDR3 extends over 14 amino acids. The DNA of the CDR3 is TGTGCCAGCAGTCGGCAAAGCGTTCGAGAGACCCAGTACTTC. As protein: CASSRQSVRETQYF.

This clonotype was recorded a few times. The CDR3 nucleotides are TGTGCCAGCAGTTACTCAGGGGCTGAAGGGGCCAACTATGGCTACACCTTC. This translates into CASSYSGAEGANYGYTF. The chain employs TRBV6-5 and TRBJ1-2; D is perhaps TRBD1 (5 bases). Germline CDR1 and CDR2: MNHEY and SVGAGI. The CDR3 runs to 17 residues. V lost 0 bases, J lost 2 bases, and 16 bases lay in between.

There are a few counts of this clonotype. V usage is TRBV5-1 and J usage is TRBJ1-1; D is uncertain. V dropped 5 bases and J dropped 0 bases, with 8 bases sitting between them. The CDR3 is 13 residues long. CDR1 and CDR2 (germline): SGHRS, YFSETQ. CDR3 sequence (DNA): TGCGCCAGCAGACACGATTTGAACACTGAAGCTTTCTTT. Encoded protein: CASRHDLNTEAFF.

CDR3: CASSPPPGRQDTQYF. The CDR3 DNA follows: TGTGCCAGCAGCCCACCCCCCGGACGGCAGGATACGCAGTATTTT. The V gene is TRBV7-9, the J gene TRBJ2-3; D unresolved. The germline gives CDR1 SEHNR, CDR2 FQNEAQ (reference sequence). The CDR3 length is 15 residues. The ends were cut back, 5 bases at V and 6 bases at J, with 18 bases in the middle.

This clonotype was counted between two and nine times. The J gene is TRBJ2-1, the V gene TRBV2; perhaps D is TRBD1 or TRBD2 (5 bases each). V was trimmed by 1 base and J by 0 bases, leaving 7 bases between them. The CDR3 has 15 residues. From germline, CDR1 is SNHLY and CDR2 FYNNEI. The CDR3 reads CASSEGDGSYNEQFF. CDR3 sequence (DNA): TGTGCCAGCAGTGAAGGGGACGGCTCCTACAATGAGCAGTTCTTC.

The chain has TRBV27 and TRBJ2-1; 7 bases fit TRBD2. There are 16 residues in the CDR3. Trimming removed 4 bases from V and 6 bases from J; junction bases left unmatched: 12. Germline loops: CDR1 MNHEY, CDR2 SMNVEV (reference sequence). CDR3 in amino acids: CASSYGGRGTRNEQFF. In nucleotides, the CDR3 is TGTGCCAGCAGTTATGGTGGGCGGGGGACCCGCAATGAGCAGTTCTTC.

This clonotype was detected a few times. For the CDR3, the DNA is TGTGCCAGCAGCTTAACCGTGGGGCCCCCGTTCTTC. Its protein is CASSLTVGPPFF. The chain uses TRBV7-8 and TRBJ2-1; D possibly corresponds to TRBD1 (5 bases). The CDR3 consists of 12 residues. V was trimmed by 2 bases and J by 15 bases, leaving 14 bases between them. CDR1 SGHVS and CDR2 FQNEAQ come from the germline V gene.

The sample holds a few counts of this clonotype. This chain links TRBV4-1 with TRBJ2-3, with D perhaps given as TRBD1 or TRBD2 (6 bases each). The CDR3 is made up of 16 amino acids. V was trimmed by 4 bases and J by 1 base, leaving 15 bases between them. Germline values: CDR1 MGHRA, CDR2 YSYEKL. This chain's CDR3 is CASSLPEGGGTDTQYF. The CDR3 DNA sequence: TGCGCCAGCAGCCTTCCAGAGGGGGGAGGCACAGATACGCAGTATTTT.

This chain uses TRBV5-1 with TRBJ1-2; unclear D gene. Germline assignment: CDR1 SGHRS and CDR2 YFSETQ. V was trimmed by 4 bases and J by 3 bases, leaving 19 bases between them. This CDR3 comprises 16 residues. The CDR3 sequence: CASSITGVGGDYGYTF. CDR3 DNA sequence: TGCGCCAGCAGCATCACCGGCGTGGGTGGAGACTATGGCTACACCTTC.

A few counts support this clonotype. The genes are TRBV9 and TRBJ2-1, with no clear D. The CDR3 loop spans 16 amino acids. Germline V gene lookup returns CDR1 SGDLS and CDR2 YYNGEE. V dropped 1 base and J dropped 8 bases, with 19 bases sitting between them. Here the CDR3 DNA reads TGTGCCAGCAGCGTAACTTTCACTGCTTTGTGGCATGAGCAGTTCTTC. This gives the protein CASSVTFTALWHEQFF.

This clonotype has more than one count but fewer than ten. The CDR3 DNA reads as TGTGCCAGCAGCCCCCGTTTAGGGAATGAGCAGTTCTTC. Amino acid sequence: CASSPRLGNEQFF. V is TRBV9 and J is TRBJ2-1; no clear D gene. This CDR3 comprises 13 residues. CDR1 is SGDLS, CDR2 YYNGEE, per germline. Trimming stripped 4 bases from V and 7 bases from J, with 12 bases between.

This clonotype occurred a few times. The chain combines TRBV7-9 with TRBJ2-5; D remains ambiguous. Germline-derived CDR1 and CDR2 are SEHNR and FQNEAQ (reference sequence). The CDR3 loop spans 14 amino acids. V dropped 3 bases and J dropped 5 bases, with 13 bases sitting between them. The CDR3 loop is CASSLVPDEETQYF. As DNA, the CDR3 is TGTGCCAGCAGCTTGGTCCCGGACGAGGAGACCCAGTACTTC.

A few counts support this clonotype. The chain joins TRBV5-6 to TRBJ2-1; 7 bases line up with TRBD2. Per the germline V gene, CDR1 is SGHDT and CDR2 is YYEEEE. With 0 bases clipped from V and 8 bases from J, the junction kept 8 bases outside the gene matches. This CDR3 spans 15 amino acids. The CDR3 DNA follows: TGTGCCAGCAGCTTGGAAGTTCGGGCGGGGGATGAGCAGTTCTTC. It is translated as CASSLEVRAGDEQFF.